The T cell receptor beta chain described here comes from a study of blood T cell repertoires in COVID-19 (dated by TCRdb to the early 2020s). About the full investigation: The collaborator samples originated in the United States, Italy and Spain and spanned the acute and convalescent phases of COVID-19. Subjects who had been exposed to COVID-19, were actively infected with it, or had recovered from it provided the deeply sampled blood TCRbeta repertoires that made up the dataset. The samples were drawn from two sources: the first 160 participants of the ongoing ImmuneRACE study, and 1,254 subjects contributed by 6 global collaborators. The material from the prospective study consisted of cDNA or gDNA derived from T cells, B-cell-depleted T cells, or PBMCs. The repertoires were released in a freely available public database intended as a resource for research on the immune response to SARS-CoV-2. HLA class I and class II types, where available, came from metadata supplied by the sample provider rather than from assay-based typing. Sample metadata almost always included a de-identified subject ID, COVID-19 status, age in years and sex. The research as a whole found: How much clinical and demographic metadata was included differed by source and by participant, and the metadata was provided uncurated.

A remark on this clone: The antigen it recognizes is unknown. Base qualities are not recorded, but no much larger clone differs from it by a single base.

TCRbeta CDR3 regions were amplified from genomic DNA using the immunoSEQ Assay, a bias-controlled multiplex PCR. In the original analysis: The number of nucleated cells in each sample was estimated by amplification of reference gene primers within the assay. To quantify the absolute abundance of each unique TCRbeta CDR3 rearrangement, sequence reads were collapsed and filtered. Productive Simpson clonality was computed per sample as the square root of Simpson's diversity index over productive rearrangements. Held by TCRdb, this immuneACCESS table contains in-frame sequences only and omits some clones. Under half of the omission traces to an unresolved V gene where checked; the cause of the rest is unknown. V and J calls and clone size are copied from that table; D and trimming were computed from the DNA. This sample comprises 110,000 or so clones, more than 60% of them detected only once. The ten largest make up 6.2% of the sample.

Each collaborating institution followed its own protocols to collect whole blood in K2EDTA tubes. For TCRbeta analysis, collaborator samples were shipped as frozen whole blood, as isolated PBMCs, or as DNA extracted from either sample type. Germline trimming: 6 bases from V, 14 bases from J; junction bases outside gene matches: 9. The CDR3 runs 12 amino acids, cysteine and phenylalanine included. Only the CDR3 DNA stays, 36 bases, in frame from base 1. CDR1 and CDR2 are read off the germline V gene (reference sequence) as MNHEY and SMNVEV. The chain couples TRBV27 to TRBJ2-1; TRBD2 fits 8 bases in the junction. This clonotype was sampled from a man between 65 and 79 years old with acute or convalescent COVID-19. The sequenced sample consisted of peripheral blood. The CDR3 amino acid sequence is: CASRLPGTSEFF. The nucleotides are TGTGCCAGCAGACTACCCGGGACTAGTGAGTTCTTC.